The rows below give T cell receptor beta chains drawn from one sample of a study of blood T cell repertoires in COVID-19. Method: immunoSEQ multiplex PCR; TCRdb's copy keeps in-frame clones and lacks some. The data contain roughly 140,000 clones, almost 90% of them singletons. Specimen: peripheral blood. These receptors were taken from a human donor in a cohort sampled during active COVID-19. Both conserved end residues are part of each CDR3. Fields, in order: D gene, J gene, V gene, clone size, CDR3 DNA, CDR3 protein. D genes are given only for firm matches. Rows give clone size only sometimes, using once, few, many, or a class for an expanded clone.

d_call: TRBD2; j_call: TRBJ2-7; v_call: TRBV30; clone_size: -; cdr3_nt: TGTGCCTGGAGTCGGGGGGAATACGAGCAGTACTTC; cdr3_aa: CAWSRGEYEQYF
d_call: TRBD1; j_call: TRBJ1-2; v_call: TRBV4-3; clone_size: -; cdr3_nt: TGCGCCAGCAGCCACCCGGGGACAGGGCCCTATGGCTACACCTTC; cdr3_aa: CASSHPGTGPYGYTF
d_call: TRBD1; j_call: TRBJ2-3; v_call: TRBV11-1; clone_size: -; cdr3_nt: TGTGCCAGCAGCCGGGACAGGGGCACAGATACGCAGTATTTT; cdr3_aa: CASSRDRGTDTQYF
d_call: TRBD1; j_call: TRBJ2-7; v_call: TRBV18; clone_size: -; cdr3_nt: TGTGCCAGCTCACGAGATGTAGGACAGGTCACAACGCAGTACTTC; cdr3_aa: CASSRDVGQVTTQYF
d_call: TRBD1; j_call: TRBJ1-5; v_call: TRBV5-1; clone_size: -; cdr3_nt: TGCGCCAGCAGCTTCGGGACAGGGGGCTCCAATCAGCCCCAGCATTTT; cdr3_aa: CASSFGTGGSNQPQHF
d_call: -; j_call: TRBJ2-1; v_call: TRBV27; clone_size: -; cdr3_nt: TGTGCCAGCAGTTTATATGCGGGAAGGATTGTCAATGAGCAGTTCTTC; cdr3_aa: CASSLYAGRIVNEQFF
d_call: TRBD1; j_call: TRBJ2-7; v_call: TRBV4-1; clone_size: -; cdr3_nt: TGCGCCAGCAGCCAAGAGGGACCGGGACAGGGAGCCCCATTACGATCCTACGAGCAGTACTTC; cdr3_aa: CASSQEGPGQGAPLRSYEQYF
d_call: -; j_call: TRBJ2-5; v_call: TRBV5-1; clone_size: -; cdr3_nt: TGCGCCAGCAGCCCCGGGACACTGCACCAAGAGACCCAGTACTTC; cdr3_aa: CASSPGTLHQETQYF
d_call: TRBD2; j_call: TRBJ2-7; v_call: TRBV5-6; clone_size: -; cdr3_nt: TGTGCCAGCAGCTTGGTGTCTAGCGGCTACGAGCAGTACTTC; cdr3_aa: CASSLVSSGYEQYF
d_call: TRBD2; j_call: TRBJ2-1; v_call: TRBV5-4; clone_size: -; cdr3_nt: TGTGCCAGCAGCTTCCGGACTAGCGGACGAGGTGAAGAGCAGTTCTTC; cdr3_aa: CASSFRTSGRGEEQFF
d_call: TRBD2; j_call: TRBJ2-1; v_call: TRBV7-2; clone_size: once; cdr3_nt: TGTGCCAGCAGCATAGGGCTAGCGGGGCCCTACAATGAGCAGTTCTTC; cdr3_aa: CASSIGLAGPYNEQFF
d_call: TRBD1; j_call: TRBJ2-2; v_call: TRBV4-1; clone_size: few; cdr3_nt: TGCGCCAGCAGCCGGAGGGACAGGGTAAACACCGGGGAGCTGTTTTTT; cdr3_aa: CASSRRDRVNTGELFF
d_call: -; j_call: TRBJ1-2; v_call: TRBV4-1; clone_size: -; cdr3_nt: TGCGCCAGCAGCCAAGACAGGATGGGCTATGGCTACACCTTC; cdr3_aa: CASSQDRMGYGYTF
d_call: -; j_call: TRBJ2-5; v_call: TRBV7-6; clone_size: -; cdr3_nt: TGTGCCAGCAGCTTTAAAGAGACCCAGTACTTC; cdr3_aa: CASSFKETQYF
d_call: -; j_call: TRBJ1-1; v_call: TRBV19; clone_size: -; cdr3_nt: TGTGCCTCCAAGGCCGGGGGAGGGTTTGTAACTGAAGCTTTCTTT; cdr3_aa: CASKAGGGFVTEAFF
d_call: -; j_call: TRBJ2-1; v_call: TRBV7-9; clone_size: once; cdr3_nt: TGTGCCAGCAGCTTAGTTCGGGTCTACAATGAGCAGTTCTTC; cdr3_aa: CASSLVRVYNEQFF
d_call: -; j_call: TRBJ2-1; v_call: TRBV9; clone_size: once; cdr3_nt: TGTGCCAGCAGCGTAGGGATCGGGAGGGGGCTTGAGCAGTTCTTC; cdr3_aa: CASSVGIGRGLEQFF
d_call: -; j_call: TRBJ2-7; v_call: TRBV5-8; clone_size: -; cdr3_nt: TGTGCCAGCAGCTTGGATGGCAGGGCGTCTACGTCGGTCGAGCAGTACTTC; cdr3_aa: CASSLDGRASTSVEQYF
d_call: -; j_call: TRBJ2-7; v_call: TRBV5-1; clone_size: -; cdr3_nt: TGCGCCAGCAGCTCCTCGGGGACAATCTACGAGCAGTACTTC; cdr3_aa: CASSSSGTIYEQYF
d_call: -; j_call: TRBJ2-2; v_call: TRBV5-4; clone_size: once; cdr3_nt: TGTGCCAGCAGCCCCTGGACAGCGAACACCGGGGAGCTGTTTTTT; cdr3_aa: CASSPWTANTGELFF
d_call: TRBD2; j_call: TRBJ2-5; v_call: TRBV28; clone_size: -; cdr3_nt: TGTGCCAGCAGTTCAACTGACGGGGGGTACCAAGAGACCCAGTACTTC; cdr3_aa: CASSSTDGGYQETQYF
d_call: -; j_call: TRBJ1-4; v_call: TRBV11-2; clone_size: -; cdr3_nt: TGTGCCAGCAGCCTGGGCGACAGAAATGAAAAACTGTTTTTT; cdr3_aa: CASSLGDRNEKLFF
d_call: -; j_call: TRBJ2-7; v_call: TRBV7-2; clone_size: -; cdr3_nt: TGTGCCAGCAGCTTAGCGGGCGGGCGAACCTACGAGCAGTACTTC; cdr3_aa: CASSLAGGRTYEQYF
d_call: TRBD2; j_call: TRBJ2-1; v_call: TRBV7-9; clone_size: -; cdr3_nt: TGTGCCAGCAGACTCCCCGGGACTAGCGGGAGGTTCGATGAGCAGTTCTTC; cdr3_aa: CASRLPGTSGRFDEQFF
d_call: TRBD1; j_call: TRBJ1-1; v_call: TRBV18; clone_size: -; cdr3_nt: TGTGCCAGCTCACGACAGGGGGCGCACACTGAAGCTTTCTTT; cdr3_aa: CASSRQGAHTEAFF
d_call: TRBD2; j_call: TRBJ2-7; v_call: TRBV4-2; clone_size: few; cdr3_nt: TGTGCCAGCAGCCAAGAGTTCGGCGGGGGGTCCCCAATCCTCTCCTACGAGCAGTACTTC; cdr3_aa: CASSQEFGGGSPILSYEQYF
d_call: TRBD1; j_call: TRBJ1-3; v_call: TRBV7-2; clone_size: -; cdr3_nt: TGTGCCAGCAGCTTAACGCGGTGGGACAGGGGCAGAAACACCATATATTTT; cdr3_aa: CASSLTRWDRGRNTIYF
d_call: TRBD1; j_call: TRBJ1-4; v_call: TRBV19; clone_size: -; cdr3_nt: TGTGCCACCTCCCCCTGGCCCGGGACAGGGAATGAAAAACTGTTTTTT; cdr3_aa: CATSPWPGTGNEKLFF
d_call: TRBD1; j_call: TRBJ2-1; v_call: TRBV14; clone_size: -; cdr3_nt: TGTGCCAGCAGTGTTGGACAGGCCCTGGGCAATGAGCAGTTCTTC; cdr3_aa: CASSVGQALGNEQFF
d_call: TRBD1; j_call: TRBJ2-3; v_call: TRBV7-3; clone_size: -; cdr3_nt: TGTGCCAGCAGCCTAACGGGACAGGCTCCAGATACGCAGTATTTT; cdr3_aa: CASSLTGQAPDTQYF
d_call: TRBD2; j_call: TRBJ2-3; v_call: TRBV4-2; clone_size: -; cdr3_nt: TGTGCCAGCAGCGGGGGGGAGTCAGATACGCAGTATTTT; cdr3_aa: CASSGGESDTQYF
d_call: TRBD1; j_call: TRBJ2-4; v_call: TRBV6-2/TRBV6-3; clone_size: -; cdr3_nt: TGTGCCAGCAGTCGAGGGGGCGCAGGGAACATTCAGTACTTC; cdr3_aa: CASSRGGAGNIQYF
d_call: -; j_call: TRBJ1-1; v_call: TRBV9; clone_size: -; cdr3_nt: TGTGCCAGCAGCGAGAACACAGGGGAAGCTTTCTTT; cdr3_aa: CASSENTGEAFF
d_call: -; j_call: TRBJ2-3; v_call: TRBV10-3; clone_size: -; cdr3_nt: TGTGCCATCAGACGACAGACTAGCACAGATACGCAGTATTTT; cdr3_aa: CAIRRQTSTDTQYF
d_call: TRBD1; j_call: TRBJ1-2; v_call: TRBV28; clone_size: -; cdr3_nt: TGTGCCAGCAGTTTATTAGGGCCAGGGGGAGGCTACACCTTC; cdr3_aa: CASSLLGPGGGYTF
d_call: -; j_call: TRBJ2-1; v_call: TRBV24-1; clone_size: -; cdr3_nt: TGTGCCACCAGTGACGCGGGACGGAGCTCCTACAATGAGCAGTTCTTC; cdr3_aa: CATSDAGRSSYNEQFF
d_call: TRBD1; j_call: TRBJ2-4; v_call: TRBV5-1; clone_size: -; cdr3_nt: TGCGCCAGCAGCTTGGGGCCTCGGGGGACAGGGCTAAACATTCAGTACTTC; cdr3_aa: CASSLGPRGTGLNIQYF
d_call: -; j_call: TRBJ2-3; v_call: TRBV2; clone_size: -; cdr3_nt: TGTGCCAGCAGCCCCGGACAGCAACCCACAGATACGCAGTATTTT; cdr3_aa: CASSPGQQPTDTQYF
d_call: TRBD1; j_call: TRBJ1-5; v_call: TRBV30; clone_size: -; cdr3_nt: TGTGCTATGGGACAGGGGGGGGGCAATCAGCCCCAGCATTTT; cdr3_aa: CAMGQGGGNQPQHF
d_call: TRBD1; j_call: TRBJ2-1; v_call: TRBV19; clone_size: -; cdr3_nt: TGTGCCAGTAGTGCAACCGGGACAGGGAACAATGAGCAGTTCTTC; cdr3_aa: CASSATGTGNNEQFF
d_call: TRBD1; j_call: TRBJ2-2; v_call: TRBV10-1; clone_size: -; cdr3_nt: TGCGCCAGCTTAGACAGGGGGCGCGGCACCGGGGAGCTGTTTTTT; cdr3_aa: CASLDRGRGTGELFF
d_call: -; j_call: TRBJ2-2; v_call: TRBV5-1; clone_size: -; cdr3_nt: TGCGCCAGCCGGGGAATCGGGGACGGGGAGCTGTTTTTT; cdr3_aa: CASRGIGDGELFF
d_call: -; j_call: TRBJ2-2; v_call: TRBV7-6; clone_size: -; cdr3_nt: TGTGCCAGCAGCCGCGAGCTTGGCGGGGAGCTGTTTTTT; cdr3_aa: CASSRELGGELFF
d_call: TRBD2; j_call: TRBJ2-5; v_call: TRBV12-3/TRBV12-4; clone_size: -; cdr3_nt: TGTGCCAGCAGTTTCCGGCGGGAGGAGACCCAGTACTTC; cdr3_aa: CASSFRREETQYF
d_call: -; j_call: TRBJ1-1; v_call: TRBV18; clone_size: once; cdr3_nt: TGTGCCAGCTCACCAGGGGCTGCGAACACTGAAGCTTTCTTT; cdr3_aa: CASSPGAANTEAFF
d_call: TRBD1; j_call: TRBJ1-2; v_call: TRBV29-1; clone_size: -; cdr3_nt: TGCAGCGTTGTTAAGGGGGCAGATGGCTACACCTTC; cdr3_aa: CSVVKGADGYTF
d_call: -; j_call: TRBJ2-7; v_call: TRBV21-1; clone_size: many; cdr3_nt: TGTGCCAGCAGCACCGGACAGTTATACTACGAGCAGTACTTC; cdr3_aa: CASSTGQLYYEQYF
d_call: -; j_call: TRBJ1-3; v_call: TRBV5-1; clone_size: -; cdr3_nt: TGCGCCAGCAGCTTTCGACACGGAATGTCGGACACCATATATTTT; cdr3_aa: CASSFRHGMSDTIYF
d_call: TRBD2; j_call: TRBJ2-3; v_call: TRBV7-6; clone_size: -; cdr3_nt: TGTGCCAGCAGCTTGTCCGGGACTAGCGGGAGTGGGGGCACAGATACGCAGTATTTT; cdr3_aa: CASSLSGTSGSGGTDTQYF
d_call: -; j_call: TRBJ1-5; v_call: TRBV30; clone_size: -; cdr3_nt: TGTGCCTGGAGCTCACGGGGGGTGAGGCAGCCCCAGCATTTT; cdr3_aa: CAWSSRGVRQPQHF
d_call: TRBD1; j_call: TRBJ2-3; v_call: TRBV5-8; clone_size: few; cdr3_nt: TGTGCCAGCAGCCTCCGGACAGGGGCAAGCACAGATACGCAGTATTTT; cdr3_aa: CASSLRTGASTDTQYF
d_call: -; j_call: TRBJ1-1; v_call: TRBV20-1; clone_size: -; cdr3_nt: TGCAGTGCTACGAGGAACACTGAAGCTTTCTTT; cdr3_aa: CSATRNTEAFF
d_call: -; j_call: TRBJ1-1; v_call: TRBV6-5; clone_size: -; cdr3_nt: TGTGCCAGCCGTCGGGGGGACCTCATCACTGAAGCTTTCTTT; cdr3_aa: CASRRGDLITEAFF
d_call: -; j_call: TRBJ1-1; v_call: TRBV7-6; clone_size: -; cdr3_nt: TGTGCCAGCAGCTTTTCGGTGAACACTGAAGCTTTCTTT; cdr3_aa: CASSFSVNTEAFF
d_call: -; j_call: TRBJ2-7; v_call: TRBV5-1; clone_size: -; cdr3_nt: TGCGCCAGCAGCTTGGAGGCAGGAGGTACCTACGAGCAGTACTTC; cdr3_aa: CASSLEAGGTYEQYF